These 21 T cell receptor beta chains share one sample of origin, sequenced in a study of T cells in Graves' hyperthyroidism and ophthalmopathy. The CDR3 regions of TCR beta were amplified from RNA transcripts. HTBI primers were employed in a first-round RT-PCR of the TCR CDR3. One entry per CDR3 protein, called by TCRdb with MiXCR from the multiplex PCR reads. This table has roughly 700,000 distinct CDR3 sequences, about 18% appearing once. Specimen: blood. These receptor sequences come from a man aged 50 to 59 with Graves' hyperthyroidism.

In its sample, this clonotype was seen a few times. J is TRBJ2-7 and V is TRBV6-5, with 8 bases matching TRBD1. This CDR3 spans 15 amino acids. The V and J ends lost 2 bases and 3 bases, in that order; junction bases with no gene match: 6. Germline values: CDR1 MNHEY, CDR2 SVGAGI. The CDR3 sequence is CASSYRTGTVYEQYF. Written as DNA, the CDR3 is TGTGCCAGCAGTTACCGGACAGGGACCGTCTACGAGCAGTACTTC.

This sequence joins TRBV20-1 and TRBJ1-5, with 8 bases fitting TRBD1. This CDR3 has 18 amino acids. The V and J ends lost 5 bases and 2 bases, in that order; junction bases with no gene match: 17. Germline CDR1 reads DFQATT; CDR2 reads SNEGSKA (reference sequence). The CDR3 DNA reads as TGCAGTGCTGAACTTTACCTTAGGACAGGGATGGGCAATCAGCCCCAGCATTTT. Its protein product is CSAELYLRTGMGNQPQHF.

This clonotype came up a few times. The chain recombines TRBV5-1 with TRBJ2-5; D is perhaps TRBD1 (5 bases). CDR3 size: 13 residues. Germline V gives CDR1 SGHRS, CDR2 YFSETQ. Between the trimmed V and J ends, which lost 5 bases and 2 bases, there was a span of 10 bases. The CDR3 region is CASRLGVQETQYF. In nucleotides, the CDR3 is TGCGCCAGCAGATTAGGGGTACAAGAGACCCAGTACTTC.

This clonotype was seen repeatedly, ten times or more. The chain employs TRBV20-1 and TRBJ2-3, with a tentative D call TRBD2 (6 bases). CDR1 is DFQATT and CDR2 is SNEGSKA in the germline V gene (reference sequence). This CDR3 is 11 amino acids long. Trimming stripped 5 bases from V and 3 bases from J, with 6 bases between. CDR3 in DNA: TGCAGTGCTGGGGGGACAGATACGCAGTATTTT. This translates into CSAGGTDTQYF.

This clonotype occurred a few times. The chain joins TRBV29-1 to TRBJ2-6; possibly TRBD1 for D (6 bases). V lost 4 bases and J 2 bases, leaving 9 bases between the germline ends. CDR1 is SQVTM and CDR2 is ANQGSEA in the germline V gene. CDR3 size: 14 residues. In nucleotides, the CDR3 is TGCAGCGTTGCTGGACAGACTGGGGCCAACGTCCTGACTTTC. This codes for CSVAGQTGANVLTF.

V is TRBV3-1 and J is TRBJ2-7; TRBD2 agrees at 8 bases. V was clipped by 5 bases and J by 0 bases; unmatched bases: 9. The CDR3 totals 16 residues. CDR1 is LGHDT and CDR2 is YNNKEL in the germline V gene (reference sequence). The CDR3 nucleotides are TGTGCCAGCAGCTTTTACCCCAGCGGGAGCTCCTACGAGCAGTACTTC. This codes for CASSFYPSGSSYEQYF.

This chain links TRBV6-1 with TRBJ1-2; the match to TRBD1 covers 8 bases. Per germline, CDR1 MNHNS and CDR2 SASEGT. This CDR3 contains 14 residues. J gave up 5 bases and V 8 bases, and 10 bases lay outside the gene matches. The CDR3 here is CASRLDRARYGYTF. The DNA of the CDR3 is TGTGCCAGCCGATTGGACAGGGCTCGGTATGGCTACACCTTC.

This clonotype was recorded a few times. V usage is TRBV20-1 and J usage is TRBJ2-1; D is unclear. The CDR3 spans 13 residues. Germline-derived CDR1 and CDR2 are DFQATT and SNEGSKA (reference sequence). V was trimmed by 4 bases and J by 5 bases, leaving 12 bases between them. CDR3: CSATTLTNNEQFF. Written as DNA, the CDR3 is TGCAGTGCTACCACCCTGACAAACAATGAGCAGTTCTTC.

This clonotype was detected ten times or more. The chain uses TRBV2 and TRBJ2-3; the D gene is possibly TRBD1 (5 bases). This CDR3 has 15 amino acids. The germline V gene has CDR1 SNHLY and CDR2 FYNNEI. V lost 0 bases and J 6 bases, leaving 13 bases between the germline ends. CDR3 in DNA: TGTGCCAGCAGTGAAGCGAATGGGGCCGCTGATACGCAGTATTTT. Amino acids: CASSEANGAADTQYF.

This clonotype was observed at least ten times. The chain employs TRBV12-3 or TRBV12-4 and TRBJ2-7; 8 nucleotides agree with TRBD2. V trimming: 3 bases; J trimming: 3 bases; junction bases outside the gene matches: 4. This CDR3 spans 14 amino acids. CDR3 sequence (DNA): TGTGCCAGCAGTTTCCGGGGGGGCAACTACGAGCAGTACTTC. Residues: CASSFRGGNYEQYF.

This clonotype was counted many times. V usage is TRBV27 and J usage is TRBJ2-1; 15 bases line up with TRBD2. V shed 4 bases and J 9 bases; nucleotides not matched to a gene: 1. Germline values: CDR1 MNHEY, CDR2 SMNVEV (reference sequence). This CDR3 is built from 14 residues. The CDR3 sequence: CASSWGLAGGEQFF. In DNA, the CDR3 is TGTGCCAGCAGTTGGGGACTAGCGGGAGGTGAGCAGTTCTTC.

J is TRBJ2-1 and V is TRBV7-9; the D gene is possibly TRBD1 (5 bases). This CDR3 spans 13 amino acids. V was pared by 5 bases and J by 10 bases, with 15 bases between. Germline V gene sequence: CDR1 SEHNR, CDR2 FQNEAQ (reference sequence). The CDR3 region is CASSRSGPGEQFF. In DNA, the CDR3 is TGTGCCAGCAGCAGGTCAGGGCCCGGAGAGCAGTTCTTC.

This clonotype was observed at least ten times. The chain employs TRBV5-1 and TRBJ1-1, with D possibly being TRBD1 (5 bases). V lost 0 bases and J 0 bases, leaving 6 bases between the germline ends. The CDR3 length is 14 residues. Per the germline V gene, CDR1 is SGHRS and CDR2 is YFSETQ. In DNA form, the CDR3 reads TGCGCCAGCAGCTTGGACAGGATGAACACTGAAGCTTTCTTT. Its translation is CASSLDRMNTEAFF. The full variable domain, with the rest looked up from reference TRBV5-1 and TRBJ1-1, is KAGVTQTPRYLIKTRGQQVTLSCSPISGHRSVSWYQQTPGQGLQFLFEYFSETQRNKGNFPGRFSGRQFSNSRSEMNVSTLELGDSALYLCASSLDRMNTEAFFGQGTRLTVV.

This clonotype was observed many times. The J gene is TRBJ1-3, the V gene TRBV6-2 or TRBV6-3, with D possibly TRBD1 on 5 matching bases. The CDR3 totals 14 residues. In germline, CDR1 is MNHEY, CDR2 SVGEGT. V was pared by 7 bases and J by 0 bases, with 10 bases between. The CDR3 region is CASKIGTSGNTIYF. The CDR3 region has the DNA TGTGCCAGCAAAATCGGGACCTCTGGAAACACCATATATTTT.

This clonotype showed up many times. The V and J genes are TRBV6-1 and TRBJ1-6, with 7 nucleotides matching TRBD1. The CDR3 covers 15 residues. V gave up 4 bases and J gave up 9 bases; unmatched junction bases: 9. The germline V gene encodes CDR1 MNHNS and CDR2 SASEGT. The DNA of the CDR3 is TGTGCCAGCAGTGGAAGCTGGGACAGCAGTTCACCCCTCCACTTT. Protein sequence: CASSGSWDSSSPLHF.

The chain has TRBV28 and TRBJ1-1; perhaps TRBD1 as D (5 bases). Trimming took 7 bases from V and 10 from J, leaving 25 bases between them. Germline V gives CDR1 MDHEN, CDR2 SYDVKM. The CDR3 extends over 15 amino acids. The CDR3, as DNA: TGTGCCAGCATTCGTGACAGCATTCTCCCGTTGGTAGCTTTCTTT. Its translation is CASIRDSILPLVAFF.

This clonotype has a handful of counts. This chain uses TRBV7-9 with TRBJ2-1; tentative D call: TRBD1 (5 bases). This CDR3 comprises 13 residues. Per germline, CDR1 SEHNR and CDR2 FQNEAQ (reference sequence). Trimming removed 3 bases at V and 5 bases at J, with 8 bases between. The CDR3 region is CASSFTDNNEQFF. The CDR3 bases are TGTGCCAGCAGCTTTACGGACAACAATGAGCAGTTCTTC.

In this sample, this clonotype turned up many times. For the CDR3, the DNA is TGCAGTGCTATGGGGGGCCCCTACGAGCAGTACTTC. Protein: CSAMGGPYEQYF. The rearrangement uses TRBV20-1 and TRBJ2-7; D may correspond to TRBD1 or TRBD2 (6 bases each). Trimming cost V 4 bases and J 2 bases, with 9 bases left between them. The CDR3 loop spans 12 amino acids. Per germline, CDR1 DFQATT and CDR2 SNEGSKA (reference sequence).

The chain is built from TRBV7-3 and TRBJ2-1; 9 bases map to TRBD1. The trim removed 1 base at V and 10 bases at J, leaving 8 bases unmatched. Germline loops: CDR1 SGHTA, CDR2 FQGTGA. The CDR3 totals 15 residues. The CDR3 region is CASSLMGQGNGEQFF. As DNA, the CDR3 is TGTGCCAGCAGCTTAATGGGACAGGGTAACGGGGAGCAGTTCTTC.

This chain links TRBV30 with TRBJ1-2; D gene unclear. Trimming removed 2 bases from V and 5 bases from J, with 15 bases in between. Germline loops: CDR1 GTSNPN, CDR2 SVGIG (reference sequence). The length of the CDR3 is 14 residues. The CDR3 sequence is CAWSSGSSTYGYTF. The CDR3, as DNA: TGTGCCTGGAGTTCAGGCAGCTCTACGTATGGCTACACCTTC. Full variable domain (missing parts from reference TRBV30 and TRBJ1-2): SQTIHQWPATLVQPVGSPLSLECTVEGTSNPNLYWYRQAAGRGLQLLFYSVGIGQISSEVPQNLSASRPQDRQFILSSKKLLLSDSGFYLCAWSSGSSTYGYTFGSGTRLTVV.

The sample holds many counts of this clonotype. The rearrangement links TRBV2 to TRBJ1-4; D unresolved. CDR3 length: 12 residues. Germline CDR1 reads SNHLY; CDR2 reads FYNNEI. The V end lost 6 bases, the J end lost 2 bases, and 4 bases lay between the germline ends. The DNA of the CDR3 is TGTGCCAGCAGGCTGACTAATGAAAAACTGTTTTTT. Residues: CASRLTNEKLFF.